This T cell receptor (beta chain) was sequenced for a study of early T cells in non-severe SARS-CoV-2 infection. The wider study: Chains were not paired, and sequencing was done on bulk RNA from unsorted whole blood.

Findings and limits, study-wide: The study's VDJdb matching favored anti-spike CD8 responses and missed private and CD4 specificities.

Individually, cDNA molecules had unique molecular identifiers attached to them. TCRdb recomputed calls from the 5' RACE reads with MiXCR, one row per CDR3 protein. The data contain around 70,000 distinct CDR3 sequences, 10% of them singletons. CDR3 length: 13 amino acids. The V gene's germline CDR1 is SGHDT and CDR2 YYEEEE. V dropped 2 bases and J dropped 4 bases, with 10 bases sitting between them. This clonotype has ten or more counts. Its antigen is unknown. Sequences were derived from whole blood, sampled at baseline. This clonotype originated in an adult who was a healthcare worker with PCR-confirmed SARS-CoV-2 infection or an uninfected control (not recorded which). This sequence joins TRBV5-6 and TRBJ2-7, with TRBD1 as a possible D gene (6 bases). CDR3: CASSLGGFYEQYF. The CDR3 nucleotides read TGTGCCAGCAGCTTAGGGGGATTTTACGAGCAGTACTTC.